This T cell receptor beta chain was retrieved from a study of blood T cell repertoires in COVID-19. Study in general: Specimens from acute and convalescent COVID-19 originated in the United States, Italy and Spain.

Only in-frame clones appear in the TCRdb table, and some are missing; sequencing was by immunoSEQ multiplex PCR. The table lists 330,000 or so clones, 87% of them singletons, with roughly a tenth in the top ten. This CDR3 contains 15 residues. Germline V CDR1 and CDR2: MDHEN, SYDVKM. Trimming shortened V by 2 bases and J by 10 bases, and 18 bases separated the two germline ends. Sequencing was performed on peripheral blood. J is TRBJ2-1 and V is TRBV28; maybe TRBD2 (7 bases). This sequence originates from a man aged 25 to 40 with COVID-19, enrolled during active disease. The chain's CDR3 is CASSLHGGASSEQFF. The CDR3 DNA reads TGTGCCAGCAGTTTACATGGGGGGGCGAGCTCAGAGCAGTTCTTC.